What follows describes a single T cell receptor (beta chain). The V gene end was trimmed by 1 base and the J gene end by 4 bases; junction bases not matched to a gene: 2. This CDR3 has 14 residues. The V gene's germline CDR1 is SGHTA and CDR2 FQGNSA. This record belongs to a study of blood T cell repertoires in COVID-19. Assay: immunoSEQ multiplex PCR; the TCRdb copy retains only in-frame clones and omits some. The sample consists of 200,000 to 300,000 clones, about 89% of them appearing once. This clonotype was sampled from a woman under 30 who had recovered from COVID-19. V usage is TRBV7-2 and J usage is TRBJ1-2, with 8 bases fitting TRBD1. The sample comprised PBMCs or T cells enriched from blood (not recorded which). The chain's CDR3 is CASSLGGQGYGYTF. CDR3 DNA: TGTGCCAGCAGCTTAGGTGGACAGGGCTATGGCTACACCTTC.